This T cell receptor (beta chain) was captured in a study of cytomegalovirus exposure and HLA in healthy donors. Overall study findings and caveats: Cytomegalovirus-associated status was assigned to some 160 TCR beta chains. The majority of TCR sequences were rare, yet some public TCRs appeared in many donors.

TCRdb's copy holds only in-frame clones and misses some; the assay was immunoSEQ multiplex PCR. The sample contains 90,000 to 120,000 clones, about 94% of which appear only once. A word on this clone: Its matching antigen is unknown.

V was clipped by 3 bases and J by 2 bases; unmatched bases: 4. Per germline, CDR1 GTSNPN and CDR2 SVGIG (reference sequence). CDR3 size: 14 residues. The V call is TRBV30, the J call TRBJ2-7, with TRBD1 matching over 10 bases. This TCR was recovered from a woman in her late teens or twenties in good health and CMV-seronegative. Sequencing was done on a sample of PBMCs. This chain's CDR3 is CAWSGGQGTYEQYF. CDR3 in DNA: TGTGCCTGGAGCGGGGGACAGGGGACCTACGAGCAGTACTTC.